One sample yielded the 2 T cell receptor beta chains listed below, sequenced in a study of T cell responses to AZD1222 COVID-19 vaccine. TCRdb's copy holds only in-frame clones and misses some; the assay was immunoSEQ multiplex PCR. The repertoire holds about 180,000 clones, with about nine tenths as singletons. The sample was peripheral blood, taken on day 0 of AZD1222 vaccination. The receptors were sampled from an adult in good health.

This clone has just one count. The CDR3 DNA reads TGTGCCAGCAGCCAGGGTCTCGAAGGGGCCGGGGAGCTGTTTTTT. It specifies CASSQGLEGAGELFF. The J gene is TRBJ2-2, the V gene TRBV6-5; D is perhaps TRBD1 (5 bases). The CDR3 loop spans 15 amino acids. Germline V gene lookup returns CDR1 MNHEY and CDR2 SVGAGI. The V and J ends lost 6 bases and 6 bases respectively, with 17 bases between them.

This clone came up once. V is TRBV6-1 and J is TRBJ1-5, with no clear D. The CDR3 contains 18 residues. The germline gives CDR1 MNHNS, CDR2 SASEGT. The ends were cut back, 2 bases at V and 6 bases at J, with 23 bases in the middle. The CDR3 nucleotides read TGTGCCAGCAGTGAAAGCGCACTGATGGTTCGGGGAAGTCAGCCCCAGCATTTT. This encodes CASSESALMVRGSQPQHF.